These 21 T cell receptor beta chains were all obtained from the same sample, sequenced in a study of T cells in Graves' hyperthyroidism and ophthalmopathy. The CDR3 regions of TCR beta were amplified from RNA transcripts. When the TCR CDR3 underwent first-round RT-PCR, the HTBI primer set was used. TCRdb analysed the multiplex PCR reads with MiXCR anew, one entry per CDR3 protein. The sample includes some 360,000 distinct CDR3 sequences, less than 20% of them seen just once. Sequencing used blood. The receptors come from a woman aged 40 to 50 with Graves' ophthalmopathy.

The gene calls are TRBV6-2 or TRBV6-3 and TRBJ2-7, with D possibly being TRBD2 (6 bases). This CDR3 spans 17 amino acids. V shed 3 bases and J shed 9 bases, with 27 bases lying between them. Germline CDR1 is MNHEY and CDR2 is SVGEGT. CDR3 DNA: TGTGCCAGCAGTTATCGCAGAGGACTACCCCCATCTACTTGGCAGTACTTC. Translating gives CASSYRRGLPPSTWQYF.

This clonotype was detected many times. The chain employs TRBV19 and TRBJ1-2, with TRBD1 identical over 8 bases. Germline lookup yields CDR1 LNHDA and CDR2 SQIVND (reference sequence). V lost 6 bases, J lost 8 bases, and 8 bases stayed unmatched. The CDR3 loop spans 13 amino acids. The CDR3 reads CASSRTGLSGYTF. CDR3 DNA sequence: TGTGCCAGTAGCCGGACAGGGCTCTCGGGCTACACCTTC.

The V gene is TRBV15, the J gene TRBJ2-4; 11 positions agree with TRBD2. The V gene's germline CDR1 is LNHNV and CDR2 YYDKDF (reference sequence). CDR3 length equals 14 residues. V shed 3 bases, J shed 10 bases, and the junction held 5 bases outside the gene matches. CDR3 nucleotides: TGTGCCACCAGCAGCGGGACTAGCGGTACTATTCAGTACTTC. Translated: CATSSGTSGTIQYF.

This clonotype was detected many times. The V gene is TRBV4-1, the J gene TRBJ2-2; D is possibly TRBD1 (6 bases). The CDR3 has 15 amino acids. Trimming took 0 bases from V and 6 from J, leaving 11 bases between them. Germline V gene sequence: CDR1 MGHRA, CDR2 YSYEKL. The CDR3 loop reads CASSQEGAGAGELFF. In DNA, the CDR3 is TGCGCCAGCAGCCAAGAAGGGGCAGGGGCCGGGGAGCTGTTTTTT.

A remark on this clonotype: One base away lies a much larger clone, so this may be a sequencing read error. The genes are TRBV28 and TRBJ1-5; TRBD1 aligns across 7 bases. This CDR3 has 15 residues. CDR1 is MDHEN and CDR2 is SYDVKM in the germline V gene. Trimming cost V 10 bases and J 0 bases; bases outside gene matches: 9. Here the CDR3 reads CANNRDRLSNQPQHF. CDR3 nucleotides: TGTGCCAACAACCGGGACAGACTTAGCAATCAGCCCCAGCATTTT.

V and J are TRBV7-8 and TRBJ1-2; no reliable D call. Trimming cost V 2 bases and J 8 bases, with 12 bases left between them. Germline-derived CDR1 and CDR2 are SGHVS and FQNEAQ. The CDR3 length is 13 residues. CDR3 sequence reads: CASSLKLEGGYTF. The CDR3 DNA sequence: TGTGCCAGCAGCTTAAAACTAGAGGGCGGCTACACCTTC. The whole variable domain, remainder taken from reference TRBV7-8 and TRBJ1-2, is GAGVSQSPRYKVAKRGQDVALRCDPISGHVSLFWYQQALGQGPEFLTYFQNEAQLDKSGLPSDRFFAERPEGSVSTLKIQRTQQEDSAVYLCASSLKLEGGYTFGSGTRLTVV.

The J gene is TRBJ2-7, the V gene TRBV7-2; a weak D match, TRBD2 (6 bases). Trimming pared 3 bases from V and 4 bases from J, leaving 16 bases between. This CDR3 contains 15 residues. Germline assignment: CDR1 SGHTA and CDR2 FQGNSA. CDR3 amino acids: CASSLGGRGGYEQYF. CDR3 DNA sequence: TGTGCCAGCAGCTTGGGAGGTCGGGGCGGGTACGAGCAGTACTTC.

The sample holds many counts of this clonotype. The rearrangement uses TRBV30 and TRBJ2-5; perhaps TRBD2 as D (5 bases). CDR1 and CDR2 from the germline V gene are GTSNPN and SVGIG (reference sequence). Trimming took off 1 base at V and 5 bases at J, with 17 bases between the two ends. CDR3 length: 15 amino acids. DNA for the CDR3: TGTGCCTGGAGTGGGGCGGGCATCTCCCTGGAGACCCAGTACTTC. Its protein product is CAWSGAGISLETQYF.

Many counts were recorded for this clonotype. The chain joins TRBV7-2 to TRBJ2-7; 7 positions agree with TRBD1. CDR1 and CDR2 from the germline V gene are SGHTA and FQGNSA. With V trimmed by 6 bases and J by 1 base, 3 bases remained unmatched. CDR3 size: 13 residues. The CDR3 coding sequence is TGTGCCAGCAGTCGCAGGGGGTCCTACGAGCAGTACTTC. It encodes CASSRRGSYEQYF.

This clonotype was detected many times. The chain is built from TRBV20-1 and TRBJ1-1, with D hard to call. CDR3 length equals 17 residues. V was pared by 2 bases and J by 0 bases, with 19 bases between. Germline assignment: CDR1 DFQATT and CDR2 SNEGSKA (reference sequence). The CDR3 region is CSARWADKTLMNTEAFF. The CDR3 region has the DNA TGCAGTGCTAGATGGGCAGACAAAACCCTAATGAACACTGAAGCTTTCTTT.

This clonotype was seen at least ten times. The chain employs TRBV3-1 and TRBJ2-5, with D hard to call. From germline, CDR1 is LGHDT and CDR2 YNNKEL (reference sequence). V lost 1 base and J lost 5, with 11 bases in between. The CDR3 has 14 amino acids. The CDR3 DNA sequence: TGTGCCAGCAGCCAAGGCCTGGGCAGGGAGACCCAGTACTTC. As protein: CASSQGLGRETQYF.

This clonotype was seen at least ten times. The rearrangement joins TRBV10-3 to TRBJ1-2; a weak D match, TRBD1 (5 bases). The germline V and J ends were trimmed by 6 bases and 3 bases, with 11 bases remaining between them. This CDR3 has 13 residues. CDR1 and CDR2 (germline): ENHRY, SYGVKD. CDR3 sequence reads: CAIRRDADYGYTF. CDR3 sequence (DNA): TGTGCCATCAGGCGGGACGCCGACTATGGCTACACCTTC.

This clonotype was seen ten or more times. The gene calls are TRBV12-3 or TRBV12-4 and TRBJ2-7; D ambiguous. V was trimmed by 8 bases and J by 3 bases, leaving 14 bases between them. The CDR3 runs 13 residues. This chain's CDR3 is CASGTGPSYEQYF. The CDR3 DNA follows: TGTGCCAGCGGTACCGGGCCCAGCTACGAGCAGTACTTC.

This clonotype was detected ten times or more. The chain links TRBV7-9 to TRBJ1-2, with D unclear. Deletions cut 5 bases from V and 4 bases from J, with 17 bases between. The germline gives CDR1 SEHNR, CDR2 FQNEAQ (reference sequence). CDR3 length: 15 amino acids. The CDR3 reads CASSNDSISGYGYTF. The CDR3 DNA reads as TGTGCCAGCAGCAACGACTCTATTAGTGGCTATGGCTACACCTTC.

This clonotype has a count of ten or more. The chain uses TRBV4-1 and TRBJ2-2; 7 bases line up with TRBD2. The germline V gene has CDR1 MGHRA and CDR2 YSYEKL. The CDR3 runs 15 residues. V shed 0 bases and J 9 bases; nucleotides not matched to a gene: 7. The chain's CDR3 is CASSQDGGGSRELFF. Written as DNA, the CDR3 is TGCGCCAGCAGCCAAGACGGGGGAGGGTCTCGGGAGCTGTTTTTT.

This clonotype was seen a single time. The gene calls are TRBV6-2 or TRBV6-3 and TRBJ2-7; D is perhaps TRBD1 or TRBD2 (5 bases each). Germline CDR1 reads MNHEY; CDR2 reads SVGEGT. V was clipped by 0 bases and J by 3 bases, with 9 bases between them. The CDR3 consists of 14 residues. CDR3 sequence reads: CASSYSRGVYEQYF. The CDR3 DNA follows: TGTGCCAGCAGTTACTCGAGGGGCGTCTACGAGCAGTACTTC.

In this sample, this clonotype turned up many times. This sequence joins TRBV6-1 and TRBJ1-1; D is unresolved. The CDR3 has 15 residues. The V gene's germline CDR1 is MNHNS and CDR2 SASEGT. V was clipped by 1 base and J by 2 bases, with 11 bases between them. The CDR3 sequence: CASSEGEVFNTEAFF. The CDR3 nucleotides are TGTGCCAGCAGTGAAGGAGAGGTATTTAACACTGAAGCTTTCTTT.

This CDR3 is CSARVSGIHEQYF. The CDR3 DNA follows: TGCAGTGCTAGAGTAAGCGGGATCCACGAGCAGTACTTC. V and J are TRBV20-1 and TRBJ2-7, with 7 bases aligning to TRBD2. Germline V gene data show CDR1 as DFQATT and CDR2 as SNEGSKA (reference sequence). V lost 1 base, J lost 5 bases, and 5 bases stayed unmatched. The length of the CDR3 is 13 residues.

This clonotype showed up many times. Because the CDR3's place on the DNA is in doubt, the DNA is left out and the CDR3 is given as listed by TCRdb. The rearrangement joins TRBV11-1 to TRBJ1-4; the table's D call, TRBD1, was not checked against the DNA. Looked up from germline, CDR1 is SGHAT and CDR2 is FQDESV (reference sequence). The CDR3 is 17 residues long, counting both termini. CDR3 residues: CASSLNPGMQLMKNCFF.

This clonotype was counted at least ten times. The rearrangement joins TRBV4-1 to TRBJ2-7, with 9 bases matching TRBD1. The CDR3 is 14 amino acids. Per germline, CDR1 MGHRA and CDR2 YSYEKL. V trimming: 0 bases; J trimming: 6 bases; junction bases outside the gene matches: 3. CDR3 nucleotide sequence: TGCGCCAGCAGCCAAGAAAGGACAGGGGTCGAGCAGTACTTC. This gives the protein CASSQERTGVEQYF.

This clonotype was counted many times. The chain combines TRBV12-3 or TRBV12-4 with TRBJ2-2; D may be TRBD1 or TRBD2 (5 bases each). The CDR3 consists of 14 residues. V was clipped by 3 bases and J by 4 bases, with 9 bases between them. As DNA, the CDR3 is TGTGCCAGCAGTTTGGGACCGGGCACCGGGGAGCTGTTTTTT. Its translation is CASSLGPGTGELFF.